This TCR beta chain emerged from a study of blood T cells in healthy people across ages. V lost 3 bases, J lost 5 bases, and 16 bases lay in between. This CDR3 contains 15 residues. Using a J-beta primer mix together with a sample-barcoded 5' primer, a second PCR was run for roughly 7 to 12 cycles. TCRdb reprocessed the 5' RACE reads via MiXCR and lists one record per CDR3 protein. There are about 640,000 distinct CDR3 sequences in the sample; 58% occur only once, and approximately 37% lies in the top ten. The receptor's source is a man aged 55 to 69 in good health. The material sequenced was blood. The J gene is TRBJ2-5, the V gene TRBV12-3 or TRBV12-4; D unclear. CDR3 in DNA: TGTGCCAGCAGTTTCCTCTTGACATTCGCGGAGACCCAGTACTTC. Amino acid sequence: CASSFLLTFAETQYF.